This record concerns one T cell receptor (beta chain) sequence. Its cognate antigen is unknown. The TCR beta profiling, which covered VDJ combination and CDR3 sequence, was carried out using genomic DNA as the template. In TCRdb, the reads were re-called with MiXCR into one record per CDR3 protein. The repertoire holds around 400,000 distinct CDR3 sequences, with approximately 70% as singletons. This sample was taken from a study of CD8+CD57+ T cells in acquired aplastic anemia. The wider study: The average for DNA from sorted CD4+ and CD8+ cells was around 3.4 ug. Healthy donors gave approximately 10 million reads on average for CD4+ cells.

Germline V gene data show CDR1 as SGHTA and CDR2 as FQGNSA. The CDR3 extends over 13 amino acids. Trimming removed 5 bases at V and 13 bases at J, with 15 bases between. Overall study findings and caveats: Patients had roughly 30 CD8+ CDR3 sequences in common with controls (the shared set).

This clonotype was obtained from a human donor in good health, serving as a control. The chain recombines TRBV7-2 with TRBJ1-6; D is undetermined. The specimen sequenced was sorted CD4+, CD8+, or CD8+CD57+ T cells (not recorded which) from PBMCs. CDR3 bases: TGTGCCAGCAGCCTAAAGGCGGCTCAGCCCCTCCACTTT. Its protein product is CASSLKAAQPLHF.